This TCR beta chain was sequenced for a study of blood T cell repertoires in COVID-19. Background on the study: There were acute and convalescent COVID-19 samples, and they came from the United States, Italy and Spain. In each case, the material was cDNA or gDNA derived from T cells, B-cell-depleted T cells, or PBMCs.

V shed 3 bases and J shed 5 bases, with 10 bases lying between them. In germline, CDR1 is MDHEN, CDR2 SYDVKM. The CDR3 is 13 residues long. Original processing methods: Quantification of nucleated cells was approximated via reference gene primer amplification. Profiling relied on immunoSEQ multiplex PCR, and the TCRdb table lists in-frame clones only, not all of them. From that table come the V and J calls and clone size; the DNA was used to work out D and trimming. The top ten hold 4.6% of the sample, which has under 350,000 clones, 75% to 90% seen once. This clone occurred a few times. The clonotype comes from a man in his fifties or sixties who had recovered from COVID-19. Input material: peripheral blood. The gene calls are TRBV28 and TRBJ1-2, with D unclear. The CDR3 reads CASSFGLLYGYTF. In DNA, the CDR3 is TGTGCCAGCAGTTTTGGCCTGTTGTATGGCTACACCTTC.